These T cell receptor beta chains were read from a single sample in a study of blood T cell repertoires in COVID-19. Measured with immunoSEQ multiplex PCR; TCRdb has only the in-frame clones, and not every one. This sample has about 43,000 clones, with roughly four fifths found just once. Sequenced: peripheral blood. These TCRs come from a woman older than 75 with acute or convalescent COVID-19. Both conserved end residues are part of each CDR3. A clone size is listed for some rows: how often the clone was seen (once, few, many), or a class if it is expanded.

V gene	clone size	CDR3 protein
TRBV29-1	.	CSVDRGRGEKLFF
TRBV2	.	CASSKLFPGQVLVEAFF
TRBV30	.	CAWTFTGIEGYTF
TRBV10-1	.	CASNKFRELNSPLHF
TRBV6-1	few	CASSEGGESNQPQHF
TRBV19	few	CASSIRLRRGTGELFF
TRBV11-2	.	CASSFGRTGGHYGYTF
TRBV7-2	.	CASSLEGVGGQPQHF
TRBV6-1	.	CASSGGAGASGSPLHF
TRBV5-5	.	CASSLGLDEAFF
TRBV24-1	once	CATSDSRSGKETQYF
TRBV6-1	.	CASSEDRGREMRKNEKLFF
TRBV7-2	few	CASSLSGGMTDTQYF
TRBV6-5	.	CASSSQRGEAFF
TRBV21-1	.	CASSHRDRGHPSDSGNTIYF
TRBV12-5	.	CASGSREETYQETQYF
TRBV5-5	.	CASRVFTENYGYTF
TRBV7-3	once	CVSSLTGQGNHEQYF
TRBV6-5	.	CASSYSRAGENEKLFF
TRBV5-6	.	CASRLNLLAGGPAQETQYF
TRBV3-1/TRBV3-2	once	CASSQYNPGQGNTGELFF
TRBV11-2	.	CASSLRDSSGNTIYF
TRBV9	.	CASREGNTNTGELFF
TRBV9	few	CASSSLRDRDLTGELFF
TRBV11-2	.	CASSLNAESTDTQYF